The clone carrying this TCR beta chain has just a few counts. Sample-barcoded 5' priming and a J-beta primer mix drove a second PCR of about 6 to 12 cycles. TCRdb called the 5' RACE reads again in MiXCR, with one record for every CDR3 protein. The table includes over 500,000 distinct CDR3 sequences, 52% detected once. The entry originates in a study of blood T cells in healthy people across ages. The TCR was taken from an elderly woman in good health. Sequenced sample: blood.

The CDR3 region is CASSLGSAVNTEAFF. The CDR3 nucleotides read TGTGCCAGCAGCTTAGGGTCTGCGGTGAACACTGAAGCTTTCTTT. This chain joins TRBV7-2 and TRBJ1-1; D call uncertain. Germline V CDR1 and CDR2: SGHTA, FQGNSA. This CDR3 contains 15 residues. V was cut by 1 base and J by 0 bases, with 9 bases left in between.